The 30 T cell receptor beta chains listed next were all sequenced from one sample in a study of T cells in Graves' hyperthyroidism and ophthalmopathy. Amplified TCR beta CDR3 regions came from RNA transcripts. With the HTBI primer set, the TCR CDR3 went through a first round of RT-PCR. TCRdb passed the multiplex PCR reads through MiXCR, listing each CDR3 protein once. The sample has some 400,000 distinct CDR3 sequences; about 14% are singletons. Sequencing used blood. These receptors originate from a man aged 25-45 years with Graves' hyperthyroidism that later progressed to Graves' ophthalmopathy.

This clonotype was recorded many times. V is TRBV6-1 and J is TRBJ1-1, with D possibly being TRBD1 (5 bases). Germline values: CDR1 MNHNS, CDR2 SASEGT. The CDR3 has 13 residues. The germline V and J ends were trimmed by 0 bases and 9 bases, with 11 bases remaining between them. Here the CDR3 DNA reads TGTGCCAGCAGTGAAGCGGGGCAGACGAAAGCTTTCTTT. This translates into CASSEAGQTKAFF.

This clonotype was counted many times. The chain carries TRBV28 and TRBJ1-4, with TRBD1 identical over 7 bases. Germline loops: CDR1 MDHEN, CDR2 SYDVKM. The CDR3 sequence is 15 residues long. V dropped 5 bases and J dropped 8; count of bases not matched to a gene: 11. The CDR3 DNA reads as TGTGCCAGCAGTACCTACAGGGGAGGTGACGAAAAACTGTTTTTT. Protein product: CASSTYRGGDEKLFF.

This chain joins TRBV7-6 and TRBJ1-2; tentatively, D is TRBD1 (5 bases). This CDR3 has 16 residues. V lost 1 base to trimming and J lost 3 bases, with 15 bases between them. Germline V lookup: CDR1 SGHVS, CDR2 FNYEAQ. CDR3 sequence: CASSLDIAGTHYGYTF. The CDR3 DNA reads TGTGCCAGCAGCTTAGATATCGCCGGGACGCACTATGGCTACACCTTC.

This clonotype was seen many times. The rearrangement joins TRBV24-1 to TRBJ1-1; possible D gene TRBD1, 6 bases. CDR1 is KGHDR and CDR2 is SFDVKD in the germline V gene. The CDR3 has 12 amino acids. The V gene lost 3 bases and the J gene lost 8 bases, with 9 bases spanning the gap. The CDR3 reads CATSDQGTEAFF. DNA for the CDR3: TGTGCCACCAGTGATCAAGGGACAGAAGCTTTCTTT.

Ten or more counts support this clonotype. CDR3 protein: CASREQGGQPQHF. DNA of the CDR3: TGTGCCAGCAGGGAACAGGGAGGTCAGCCCCAGCATTTT. The V gene is TRBV2, the J gene TRBJ1-5; D perhaps matches TRBD1 (6 bases). V lost 6 bases to trimming and J lost 6 bases, with 12 bases between them. The CDR3 is made up of 13 amino acids. CDR1 is SNHLY, CDR2 FYNNEI, per germline.

V usage is TRBV12-3 or TRBV12-4 and J usage is TRBJ2-5; 10 bases line up with TRBD1. The CDR3 runs to 16 residues. Losses at the gene ends were 4 bases for V and 2 bases for J; bases not matched to a gene: 7. The CDR3 coding sequence is TGTGCCAGCAGTTCCAGAGGGGACAGGGGTCAAGAGACCCAGTACTTC. The encoded protein is CASSSRGDRGQETQYF.

This clonotype occurred many times. The chain joins TRBV29-1 to TRBJ2-1, with a tentative D call TRBD2 (6 bases). The CDR3 sequence is 14 residues long. V was clipped by 5 bases and J by 0 bases, with 11 bases between them. Germline values: CDR1 SQVTM, CDR2 ANQGSEA. Here the CDR3 DNA reads TGCAGCGTTACCGGGACTGCCTCCTACAATGAGCAGTTCTTC. Its translation is CSVTGTASYNEQFF.

This clonotype showed up just a few times. V is TRBV30 and J is TRBJ2-3; TRBD2 matches at 7 bases. V shed 4 bases, J shed 2 bases, and the junction held 9 bases outside the gene matches. This CDR3 has 15 residues. Per the germline V gene, CDR1 is GTSNPN and CDR2 is SVGIG (reference sequence). Written as DNA, the CDR3 is TGTGCCTGGATTACCCTTAGCGGGCTCACAGATACGCAGTATTTT. It translates to CAWITLSGLTDTQYF.

This clonotype was seen a few times. The CDR3 bases are TGTGCCAGCAGCCACCGGGGGGCAAAATCACCCCTCCACTTT. This encodes CASSHRGAKSPLHF. This chain joins TRBV3-1 and TRBJ1-6; weak D call: TRBD1 (6 bases). CDR1 and CDR2 (germline): LGHDT, YNNKEL (reference sequence). Trimming pared 3 bases from V and 10 bases from J, leaving 13 bases between. This CDR3 has 14 amino acids. The full variable domain, completed using reference TRBV3-1 and TRBJ1-6, is DTAVSQTPKYLVTQMGNDKSIKCEQNLGHDTMYWYKQDSKKFLKIMFSYNNKELIINETVPNRFSPKSPDKAHLNLHINSLELGDSAVYFCASSHRGAKSPLHFGNGTRLTVT.

V is TRBV10-2 and J is TRBJ1-5; 8 bases agree with TRBD1. The CDR3 runs to 12 residues. CDR1 is WSHSY and CDR2 is SAAADI in the germline V gene. Germline trimming cut 4 bases from V and 11 bases from J; bases unmatched to any gene: 4. Written as DNA, the CDR3 is TGCGCCAGCAGTGGAAACAGGGGGACCCAGCATTTT. Its translation is CASSGNRGTQHF.

There are many counts of this clonotype. The chain has TRBV12-3 or TRBV12-4 and TRBJ1-2; D is uncertain. Trimming cost V 6 bases and J 8 bases, with 16 bases left between them. The CDR3 is 13 residues long. The CDR3 loop is CASSRTATWGYTF. CDR3 sequence (DNA): TGTGCCAGCAGCCGGACGGCAACGTGGGGCTACACCTTC.

At least ten counts were recorded for this clonotype. The chain employs TRBV13 and TRBJ1-1, with D possibly being TRBD1 (5 bases). The CDR3 is 14 residues long. V was trimmed by 5 bases and J by 0 bases, leaving 10 bases between them. CDR1 PRHDT and CDR2 FYEKMQ come from the germline V gene (reference sequence). The CDR3 bases are TGTGCCAGCAGCGGAACGACAGTGAACACTGAAGCTTTCTTT. This translates into CASSGTTVNTEAFF.

In its sample, this clonotype was seen a few times. The J gene is TRBJ1-2, the V gene TRBV5-1; no reliable D call. The ends were cut back, 0 bases at V and 4 bases at J, with 10 bases in the middle. CDR1 and CDR2 from the germline V gene are SGHRS and YFSETQ. There are 14 residues in the CDR3. The CDR3 DNA reads TGCGCCAGCAGCTTGGAGGCCGGATCCTATGGCTACACCTTC. Protein sequence: CASSLEAGSYGYTF.

The DNA of the CDR3 is TGTGCCATCTCCCGAGAGGACAGGGTAGGCGAGCAGTACTTC. Its protein product is CAISREDRVGEQYF. The chain couples TRBV10-3 to TRBJ2-7, with 8 bases aligning to TRBD1. J lost 6 bases, V lost 8 bases, and 12 bases had no gene match. Germline lookup yields CDR1 ENHRY and CDR2 SYGVKD. This CDR3 has 14 residues.

Ten or more counts support this clonotype. This sequence joins TRBV6-2 or TRBV6-3 and TRBJ2-2; perhaps TRBD1 as D (6 bases). Trimming cost V 5 bases and J 6 bases, with 16 bases left between them. Germline CDR1 MNHEY, CDR2 SVGEGT. The CDR3 spans 15 residues. The CDR3 sequence: CASSRTDRSPGELFF. The CDR3 coding sequence is TGTGCCAGCAGTCGGACAGACAGGTCCCCCGGGGAGCTGTTTTTT.

The chain recombines TRBV9 with TRBJ2-7, with a weak D call TRBD1 (6 bases). Deletions cut 4 bases from V and 5 bases from J, with 19 bases between. The CDR3 length is 15 residues. Germline CDR1 SGDLS, CDR2 YYNGEE. The CDR3 DNA follows: TGTGCCAGCAGCATCAGCTCCGGGACAAGGGACGAGCAGTACTTC. It specifies CASSISSGTRDEQYF.

This clonotype has a count of ten or more. The chain joins TRBV11-2 to TRBJ1-2, with 8 bases matching TRBD1. CDR1 SGHAT and CDR2 FQNNGV come from the germline V gene. V shed 2 bases, J shed 8 bases, and the junction held 10 bases outside the gene matches. The CDR3 is made up of 15 amino acids. CDR3 loop: CASSLRTGSGGGYTF. CDR3 coding DNA: TGTGCCAGCAGCTTAAGGACAGGGAGTGGGGGAGGCTACACCTTC.

This chain joins TRBV5-1 and TRBJ1-4; D is perhaps TRBD1 (6 bases). The ends were cut back, 3 bases at V and 7 bases at J, with 19 bases in the middle. The germline gives CDR1 SGHRS, CDR2 YFSETQ. CDR3 length equals 16 residues. The CDR3 spells CASSSDNRELREKLFF. The CDR3 coding sequence is TGCGCCAGCAGCTCAGACAACAGGGAGCTCCGTGAAAAACTGTTTTTT. Full variable domain (rest looked up from reference TRBV5-1 and TRBJ1-4): KAGVTQTPRYLIKTRGQQVTLSCSPISGHRSVSWYQQTPGQGLQFLFEYFSETQRNKGNFPGRFSGRQFSNSRSEMNVSTLELGDSALYLCASSSDNRELREKLFFGSGTQLSVL.

This clonotype showed up just a few times. V gene TRBV6-1 combines with J gene TRBJ1-1; no reliable D call. Per the germline V gene, CDR1 is MNHNS and CDR2 is SASEGT. The CDR3 covers 15 residues. Trimming shortened V by 6 bases and J by 1 base, and 15 bases separated the two germline ends. CDR3 DNA: TGTGCCAGCAGCTACGCACTGGGATGGAACACTGAAGCTTTCTTT. Amino acid sequence: CASSYALGWNTEAFF.

There are a few counts of this clonotype. The chain links TRBV20-1 to TRBJ2-1, with D possibly being TRBD2 (6 bases). V was cut by 3 bases and J by 5 bases, with 17 bases left in between. The CDR3 has 15 residues. Germline values: CDR1 DFQATT, CDR2 SNEGSKA (reference sequence). The CDR3 DNA reads TGCAGTGCTAGGGACGGGACTCGTCTGGACAATGAGCAGTTCTTC. This sequence encodes CSARDGTRLDNEQFF.

This clonotype was picked up many times. The V and J genes are TRBV7-9 and TRBJ2-3, with 9 bases lining up with TRBD2. CDR1 and CDR2 (germline): SEHNR, FQNEAQ (reference sequence). The junction had 13 bases not matched to a gene; V was cut back by 6 bases and J by 6 bases. The CDR3 has 16 residues. The chain's CDR3 is CASRPKGRGGPDTQYF. DNA of the CDR3: TGTGCCAGCAGGCCAAAGGGGCGGGGGGGCCCCGATACGCAGTATTTT.

In the case of this clonotype: An end of the junction does not agree with germline; a read error may underlie this. The CDR3 region is CASSPGLHF. The CDR3 DNA is TGTGCCAGCAGCCCCGGACTCCATTTT. The chain links TRBV7-2 to TRBJ2-3, with D perhaps TRBD2 (5 bases). This CDR3 comprises 9 residues. The germline V gene encodes CDR1 SGHTA and CDR2 FQGNSA.

The V and J genes are TRBV19 and TRBJ2-7; either TRBD1 or TRBD2 may supply D (5 bases each). The CDR3 is 14 residues long. Trimming removed 6 bases from V and 5 bases from J, with 17 bases in between. Germline CDR1 reads LNHDA; CDR2 reads SQIVND (reference sequence). CDR3 residues: CASSVRGWGHEQYF. The CDR3, as DNA: TGTGCCAGTAGCGTACGGGGATGGGGCCACGAGCAGTACTTC.

V usage is TRBV7-9 and J usage is TRBJ1-5; no firm D call. Trimming left V 2 bases short and J 4 bases short, with 3 bases between. The V gene's germline CDR1 is SEHNR and CDR2 FQNEAQ (reference sequence). The CDR3 is made up of 12 amino acids. CDR3 nucleotides: TGTGCCAGCAGCTTAATGAATCAGCCCCAGCATTTT. Protein product: CASSLMNQPQHF.

The table lists this clonotype with many counts. The V and J genes are TRBV15 and TRBJ1-4; no reliable D call. In germline, CDR1 is LNHNV, CDR2 YYDKDF (reference sequence). Deletions cut 0 bases from V and 4 bases from J, with 12 bases between. The CDR3 spans 16 residues. The CDR3 is CATSRDRGSSNEKLFF. The CDR3 region has the DNA TGTGCCACCAGCAGAGATCGCGGCAGTAGTAATGAAAAACTGTTTTTT.

There are many counts of this clonotype. J is TRBJ2-2 and V is TRBV2, with 14 bases lining up with TRBD2. CDR1 and CDR2 from the germline V gene are SNHLY and FYNNEI. With 7 bases clipped from V and 3 bases from J, the junction kept 4 bases outside the gene matches. This CDR3 contains 16 residues. The chain's CDR3 is CASKGLAGGHTGELFF. The CDR3 DNA reads TGTGCCAGCAAAGGACTAGCGGGGGGACACACCGGGGAGCTGTTTTTT.

This clonotype was detected many times. The chain joins TRBV24-1 to TRBJ1-1; 7 nucleotides match TRBD1. Germline CDR1 KGHDR, CDR2 SFDVKD. The CDR3 spans 11 residues. V was pared by 10 bases and J by 4 bases, with 2 bases of the junction left unmatched. The CDR3 nucleotides read TGTGCCACGTCAGGGGGCACTGAAGCTTTCTTT. Protein product: CATSGGTEAFF.

This clonotype was observed at least ten times. The chain combines TRBV20-1 with TRBJ1-5; the D gene is possibly TRBD1 (5 bases). The CDR3 has 15 amino acids. The V gene lost 5 bases and the J gene lost 7 bases, with 21 bases spanning the gap. Germline V CDR1 and CDR2: DFQATT, SNEGSKA (reference sequence). The DNA for the CDR3 is TGCAGTGCTTCTGGGACGGACGGGCTGGGCCAGCCCCAGCATTTT. The encoded protein is CSASGTDGLGQPQHF.

This clonotype came up many times. The gene calls are TRBV11-2 and TRBJ2-5; 8 nucleotides line up with TRBD1. The length of the CDR3 is 16 residues. The V and J ends lost 3 bases and 1 base, in that order; junction bases with no gene match: 7. CDR1 SGHAT and CDR2 FQNNGV come from the germline V gene. The CDR3 region has the DNA TGTGCCAGCAGCTTGGGCAGGGGGCGAAGCCAAGAGACCCAGTACTTC. It translates to CASSLGRGRSQETQYF.

This clonotype came up many times. The chain uses TRBV12-3 or TRBV12-4 and TRBJ1-3; weak D call: TRBD1 (6 bases). CDR3 length: 15 amino acids. The V end was cut by 5 bases, the J end by 0 bases, with 11 bases between. CDR3 in amino acids: CASSRQVYSGNTIYF. CDR3 DNA sequence: TGTGCCAGCAGTAGACAGGTTTACTCTGGAAACACCATATATTTT.